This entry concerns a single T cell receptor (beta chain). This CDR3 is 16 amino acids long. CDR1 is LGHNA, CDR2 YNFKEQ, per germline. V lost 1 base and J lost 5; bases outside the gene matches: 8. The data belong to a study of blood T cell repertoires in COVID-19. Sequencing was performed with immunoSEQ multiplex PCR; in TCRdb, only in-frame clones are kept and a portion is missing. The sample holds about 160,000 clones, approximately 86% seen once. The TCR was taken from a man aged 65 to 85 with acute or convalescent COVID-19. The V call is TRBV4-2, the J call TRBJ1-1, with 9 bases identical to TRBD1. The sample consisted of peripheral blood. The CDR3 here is CASSQVGGTGRTEAFF. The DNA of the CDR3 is TGTGCCAGCAGCCAAGTGGGAGGGACAGGGAGAACTGAAGCTTTCTTT.